This T cell receptor (beta chain) was recorded in a study of shared clonotypes between healthy human individuals. The authors ran the assay at deep level. Here immunoSEQ multiplex PCR was the method, and the copy in TCRdb shows in-frame clones only, minus some. This table has fewer than 2.5 million clones, roughly 93% appearing once. Comments on this clone: Other DNA sequences within the sample encode an identical CDR3.

From germline, CDR1 is MNHEY and CDR2 SVGAGI. The CDR3 has 13 residues. V lost 2 bases and J lost 2, with 6 bases in between. The chain employs TRBV6-5 and TRBJ2-5; D possibly uses TRBD1 or TRBD2 (5 bases each). The sample was naive CD4+ T cells from PBMCs. Subset described: CD45RA+ positively selected. The receptor's source is a man younger than 30 in good health. Some clones in this sample may be carry-over from other donors' samples. CDR3 residues: CASSYGGQETQYF. The DNA for the CDR3 is TGTGCCAGCAGTTACGGGGGTCAAGAGACCCAGTACTTC.